The next 22 T cell receptor beta chains were all read from a single sample in a study of T cell changes during pregnancy in multiple sclerosis. Measured with immunoSEQ multiplex PCR; TCRdb has only the in-frame clones, and not every one. The data contain about 87,000 clones, roughly 95% of them singletons. The sample in question was peripheral blood, obtained in the third trimester of pregnancy. The receptors come from a female donor in good health, enrolled as a control in a pregnancy study.

The chain recombines TRBV19 with TRBJ2-7, with 14 bases fitting TRBD2. Per germline, CDR1 LNHDA and CDR2 SQIVND (reference sequence). The CDR3 contains 17 residues. Trimming cost V 6 bases and J 0 bases; bases outside gene matches: 7. The chain's CDR3 is CASSSTSGRAISYEQYF. The CDR3 region has the DNA TGTGCCAGTAGCTCGACTAGCGGGAGGGCCATCTCCTACGAGCAGTACTTC.

This rearrangement joins TRBV5-1 to TRBJ2-5; 14 bases fit TRBD2. With V trimmed by 3 bases and J by 4 bases, 5 bases remained unmatched. In germline, CDR1 is SGHRS, CDR2 YFSETQ. This CDR3 contains 16 residues. The CDR3 coding sequence is TGCGCCAGCAGCTGGGGACTAGCGGGAGCCGTAGAGACCCAGTACTTC. Protein sequence: CASSWGLAGAVETQYF.

This chain uses TRBV5-1 with TRBJ2-5; D gene unclear. CDR1 and CDR2 from the germline V gene are SGHRS and YFSETQ. V was pared by 2 bases and J by 2 bases, with 13 bases between. This CDR3 has 15 residues. The CDR3 sequence is CASSFVLGRQETQYF. The CDR3 coding sequence is TGCGCCAGCAGCTTTGTTTTGGGCAGGCAAGAGACCCAGTACTTC.

The chain has TRBV28 and TRBJ1-1; 9 positions match TRBD1. V shed 5 bases, J shed 5 bases, and the junction held 12 bases outside the gene matches. The length of the CDR3 is 16 residues. Looked up from germline, CDR1 is MDHEN and CDR2 is SYDVKM. CDR3 in DNA: TGTGCCAGCAGTAACAGGGGGCGCATGGTGGAGACTGAAGCTTTCTTT. It yields the protein CASSNRGRMVETEAFF.

The CDR3: CASSFPSGQPDEKLFF. The CDR3 DNA reads TGCGCCAGCAGCTTCCCCTCAGGACAGCCCGATGAAAAACTGTTTTTT. The chain carries TRBV5-1 and TRBJ1-4; possibly TRBD1 for D (6 bases). Germline-derived CDR1 and CDR2 are SGHRS and YFSETQ. With 2 bases removed from V and 6 bases from J, the gap between germline ends came to 17 bases. The CDR3 extends over 16 amino acids.

The chain employs TRBV4-1 and TRBJ2-1; 11 nucleotides align to TRBD2. Germline V gene lookup returns CDR1 MGHRA and CDR2 YSYEKL. Trimming at V came to 2 bases and at J to 4 bases, leaving 7 bases not matched to a gene. CDR3 length equals 17 residues. The CDR3 region is CASSQTNPSGRYNEQFF. In nucleotides, the CDR3 is TGCGCCAGCAGCCAAACCAACCCTAGCGGGAGGTACAATGAGCAGTTCTTC.

This clone was observed a few times. The rearrangement uses TRBV11-1 and TRBJ2-7, with 13 bases that match TRBD2. The V and J ends lost 3 bases and 3 bases, in that order; junction bases with no gene match: 11. Germline CDR1 and CDR2: SGHAT and FQDESV (reference sequence). This CDR3 has 18 amino acids. The CDR3 loop is CASSFGLAGAPTNYEQYF. The CDR3 DNA reads TGTGCCAGCAGCTTCGGACTAGCGGGAGCTCCGACCAACTACGAGCAGTACTTC.

The chain uses TRBV28 and TRBJ1-2, with 9 nucleotides matching TRBD1. The V gene's germline CDR1 is MDHEN and CDR2 SYDVKM. The V segment lost 2 bases and the J segment 5 bases; nucleotides outside the gene matches: 3. This CDR3 contains 14 residues. CDR3 bases: TGTGCCAGCAGTTTACGTGGGACAGGGTATGGCTACACCTTC. Its protein is CASSLRGTGYGYTF.

The chain uses TRBV7-2 and TRBJ2-3, with 9 nucleotides matching TRBD2. CDR3 length equals 17 residues. In germline, CDR1 is SGHTA, CDR2 FQGNSA. Unmatched junction bases numbered 5, after V lost 1 base and J lost 0 bases. CDR3 in DNA: TGTGCCAGCAGCTTAGGGGCGGGGGGGACTAGCACAGATACGCAGTATTTT. It yields the protein CASSLGAGGTSTDTQYF.

The chain combines TRBV19 with TRBJ2-3; 9 bases are a match to TRBD2. The J segment lost 0 bases and the V segment lost 7 bases, leaving 8 bases of the junction unmatched. The CDR3 has 16 amino acids. Germline CDR1 and CDR2: LNHDA and SQIVND (reference sequence). CDR3 amino acids: CASTPSGRRSTDTQYF. The CDR3 DNA follows: TGTGCCAGTACCCCAAGCGGGAGGAGGAGCACAGATACGCAGTATTTT.

The chain carries TRBV5-1 and TRBJ1-2; D may be TRBD1 (5 bases). Trimming took off 0 bases at V and 6 bases at J, with 9 bases between the two ends. From germline, CDR1 is SGHRS and CDR2 YFSETQ. The CDR3 loop spans 13 amino acids. The CDR3 sequence is CASSLAGGNGYTF. CDR3 coding DNA: TGCGCCAGCAGCTTGGCCGGGGGGAATGGCTACACCTTC.

CDR3 sequence reads: CASSHGLADTDTQYF. In DNA, the CDR3 is TGTGCCAGCAGCCATGGACTAGCTGACACAGATACGCAGTATTTT. The V gene is TRBV9, the J gene TRBJ2-3; TRBD2 matches at 8 bases. Losses at the gene ends were 4 bases for V and 2 bases for J; bases not matched to a gene: 6. Germline V lookup: CDR1 SGDLS, CDR2 YYNGEE. The CDR3 extends over 15 amino acids.

V usage is TRBV29-1 and J usage is TRBJ1-2, with D tentatively TRBD1 (5 bases). Trimming stripped 3 bases from V and 2 bases from J, with 10 bases between. The CDR3 length is 13 residues. The V gene's germline CDR1 is SQVTM and CDR2 ANQGSEA. The CDR3 protein is CSVDQGQNYGYTF. Written as DNA, the CDR3 is TGCAGCGTTGACCAGGGCCAGAACTATGGCTACACCTTC.

This chain connects TRBV2 to TRBJ1-5; D gene unclear. V lost 3 bases and J 7 bases, leaving 22 bases between the germline ends. The CDR3 totals 17 residues. Germline assignment: CDR1 SNHLY and CDR2 FYNNEI. CDR3 nucleotide sequence: TGTGCCAGCAGTGACCCATCCGGGAGCCTAGGAGGACAGCCCCAGCATTTT. It encodes CASSDPSGSLGGQPQHF.

J is TRBJ2-7 and V is TRBV7-9; 8 nucleotides agree with TRBD2. CDR1 and CDR2 (germline): SEHNR, FQNEAQ (reference sequence). This CDR3 contains 16 residues. With V trimmed by 7 bases and J by 0 bases, 11 bases remained unmatched. CDR3 nucleotide sequence: TGTGCCAGCACCATGTGGGCGGGAGGATCCTCCTACGAGCAGTACTTC. It encodes CASTMWAGGSSYEQYF.

The V and J genes are TRBV15 and TRBJ1-3; D remains unclear. V lost 3 bases, J lost 0 bases, and 15 bases lay in between. CDR1 is LNHNV, CDR2 YYDKDF, per germline (reference sequence). The length of the CDR3 is 17 residues. The CDR3 DNA is TGTGCCACCAGCAGTCTCCTCCAGGCCAGCTCTGGAAACACCATATATTTT. Protein: CATSSLLQASSGNTIYF.

A few counts support this clone. The chain couples TRBV5-6 to TRBJ1-3, with 10 bases matching TRBD1. V dropped 2 bases and J dropped 6; count of bases not matched to a gene: 5. CDR1 and CDR2 from the germline V gene are SGHDT and YYEEEE. The CDR3 spans 15 residues. CDR3 loop: CASSFRGQGVNTIYF. The CDR3 DNA sequence: TGTGCCAGCAGCTTCCGCGGACAGGGGGTAAACACCATATATTTT.

The rearrangement links TRBV29-1 to TRBJ1-4, with a tentative D call TRBD1 (5 bases). The CDR3 has 12 amino acids. Germline V gene sequence: CDR1 SQVTM, CDR2 ANQGSEA. Deletions cut 6 bases from V and 7 bases from J, with 12 bases between. CDR3 region: CSVGTSSEKLFF. DNA of the CDR3: TGCAGCGTGGGGACTAGTAGTGAAAAACTGTTTTTT. Full variable domain (remainder filled in from reference TRBV29-1 and TRBJ1-4): SAVISQKPSRDICQRGTSLTIQCQVDSQVTMMFWYRQQPGQSLTLIATANQGSEATYESGFVIDKFPISRPNLTFSTLTVSNMSPEDSSIYLCSVGTSSEKLFFGSGTQLSVL.

The V gene is TRBV6-6, the J gene TRBJ2-7; 10 nucleotides match TRBD2. The CDR3 length is 13 residues. The V gene end was trimmed by 4 bases and the J gene end by 6 bases; junction bases not matched to a gene: 3. The germline V gene has CDR1 MNHNY and CDR2 SVGAGI (reference sequence). In nucleotides, the CDR3 is TGTGCCAGCAGTTCCGGGACTAGCGTCGAGCAGTACTTC. Translation gives CASSSGTSVEQYF.

This chain joins TRBV7-2 and TRBJ2-7; D uncertain. Germline V gives CDR1 SGHTA, CDR2 FQGNSA. The CDR3 spans 14 residues. Between the trimmed V and J ends, which lost 5 bases and 3 bases, there was a span of 14 bases. CDR3 DNA: TGTGCCAGCAGCAAGAAGAAGTACGGCTACGAGCAGTACTTC. The encoded protein is CASSKKKYGYEQYF.

The J gene is TRBJ1-1, the V gene TRBV19; 9 nucleotides line up with TRBD1. The CDR3 runs 15 residues. Germline trimming cut 5 bases from V and 7 bases from J; bases unmatched to any gene: 11. Germline V gives CDR1 LNHDA, CDR2 SQIVND (reference sequence). The CDR3 loop is CASSSSGTGLIEAFF. CDR3 sequence (DNA): TGTGCCAGTAGTTCCTCCGGGACAGGGTTAATTGAAGCTTTCTTT.

The count of this clone is one. This chain joins TRBV7-9 and TRBJ2-5, with 8 bases fitting TRBD1. V gave up 7 bases and J gave up 2 bases; unmatched junction bases: 9. CDR1 and CDR2 from the germline V gene are SEHNR and FQNEAQ (reference sequence). CDR3 length: 15 amino acids. CDR3 loop: CASTETGGWQETQYF. CDR3 coding DNA: TGTGCCAGCACCGAAACAGGGGGTTGGCAAGAGACCCAGTACTTC.